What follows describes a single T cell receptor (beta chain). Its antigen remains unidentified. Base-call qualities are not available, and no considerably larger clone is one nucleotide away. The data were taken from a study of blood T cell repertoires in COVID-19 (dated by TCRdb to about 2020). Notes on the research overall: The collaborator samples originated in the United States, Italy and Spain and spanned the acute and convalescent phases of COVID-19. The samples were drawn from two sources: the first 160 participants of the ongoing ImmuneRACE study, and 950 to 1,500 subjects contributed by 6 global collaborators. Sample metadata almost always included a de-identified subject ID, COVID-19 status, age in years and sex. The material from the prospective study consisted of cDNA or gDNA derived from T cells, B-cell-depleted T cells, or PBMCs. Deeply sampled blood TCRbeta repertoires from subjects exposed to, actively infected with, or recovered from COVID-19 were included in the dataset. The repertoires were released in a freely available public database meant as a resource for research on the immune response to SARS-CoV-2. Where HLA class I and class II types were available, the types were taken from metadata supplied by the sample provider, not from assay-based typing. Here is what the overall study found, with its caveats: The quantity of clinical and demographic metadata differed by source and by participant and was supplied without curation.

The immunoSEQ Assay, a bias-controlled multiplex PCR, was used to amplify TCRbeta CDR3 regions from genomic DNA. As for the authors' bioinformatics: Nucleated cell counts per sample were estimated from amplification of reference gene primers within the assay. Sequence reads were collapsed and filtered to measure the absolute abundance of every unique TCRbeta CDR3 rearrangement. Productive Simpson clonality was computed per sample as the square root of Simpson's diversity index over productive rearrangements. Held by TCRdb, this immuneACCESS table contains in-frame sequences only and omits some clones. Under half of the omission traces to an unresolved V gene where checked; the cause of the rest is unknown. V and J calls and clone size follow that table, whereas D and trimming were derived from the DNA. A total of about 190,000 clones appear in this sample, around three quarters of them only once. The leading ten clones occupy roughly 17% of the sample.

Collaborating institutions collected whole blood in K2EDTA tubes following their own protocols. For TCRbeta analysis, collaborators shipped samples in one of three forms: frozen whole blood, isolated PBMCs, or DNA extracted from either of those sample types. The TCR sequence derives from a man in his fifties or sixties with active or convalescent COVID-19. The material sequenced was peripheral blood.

The sequenced DNA is TGCGCCAGCAGCCGCTGGCCCTGGCGGGTAAGCACAGATACGCAGTATTTT. The resulting protein is CASSRWPWRVSTDTQYF. The V and J genes are TRBV4-1 and TRBJ2-3, with TRBD2 perhaps the D gene, on 5 matching bases. The CDR3, cysteine through phenylalanine, is 17 amino acids long. The retained sequence is limited to the CDR3, 51 bases, with the frame set at the first base. Trimming takes 4 bases from V and 0 bases from J, and the germline ends sit 17 bases apart. The germline V gene encodes CDR1 MGHRA and CDR2 YSYEKL.